This is a list of T cell receptor beta chains from one sample in a study of persistence of HIV-infected CD4 T cells. Generated by immunoSEQ multiplex PCR, the TCRdb table keeps only in-frame clones and is missing some. The sample consists of about 40,000 clones, around 82% of them appearing once. The antigens of these receptors remain unknown. Sample: CD4+ T cells sorted from PBMCs after 18-hour stimulation, taken from a patient who received antiretroviral therapy. The source of these receptors is an adult man with HIV who was CMV-seropositive. The CDR3 runs from the conserved cysteine through the conserved F or W. A D gene is named only where the DNA matches it firmly. The listing skips clone size in some rows; elsewhere it reads once, few, many or a size class.

clone_size,d_call,j_call,v_call,cdr3_aa,cdr3_nt
NA,NA,TRBJ2-2,TRBV18,CASSEVRTGELFF,TGTGCCAGCTCAGAGGTGCGGACCGGGGAGCTGTTTTTT
NA,TRBD1,TRBJ1-4,TRBV5-1,CASSSQGAVQEKLFF,TGCGCCAGCAGTTCACAGGGGGCCGTTCAGGAAAAACTGTTTTTT
NA,TRBD2,TRBJ2-7,TRBV5-4,CASSGTSGRVGEQYF,TGTGCCAGCAGCGGGACTAGCGGGAGGGTGGGCGAGCAGTACTTC
NA,NA,TRBJ2-5,TRBV5-8,CASSLGAGLGSQETQYF,TGTGCCAGCAGCTTGGGAGCGGGCCTTGGGTCGCAGGAGACCCAGTACTTC
NA,NA,TRBJ1-6,TRBV10-3,CAISGGALRESPLHF,TGTGCCATCAGTGGTGGAGCCCTTAGAGAATCACCCCTCCACTTT
NA,NA,TRBJ1-5,TRBV30,CAWSATRGGNQPQHF,TGTGCCTGGAGTGCAACCCGAGGGGGCAATCAGCCCCAGCATTTT
few,NA,TRBJ1-2,TRBV30,CAWSSLYGYTF,TGTGCCTGGAGTTCTCTATATGGCTACACCTTC
NA,NA,TRBJ2-3,TRBV7-3,CASSSDHRDTQYF,TGTGCCAGCAGCTCGGACCACCGGGATACGCAGTATTTT
NA,TRBD1,TRBJ1-5,TRBV19,CASSSPAGGEKPQHF,TGTGCCAGTAGTAGCCCGGCAGGGGGCGAGAAGCCCCAGCATTTT
NA,TRBD2,TRBJ2-7,TRBV6-5,CASRPQLAGGGEQYF,TGTGCCAGCAGACCCCAGCTAGCGGGAGGTGGAGAGCAGTACTTC